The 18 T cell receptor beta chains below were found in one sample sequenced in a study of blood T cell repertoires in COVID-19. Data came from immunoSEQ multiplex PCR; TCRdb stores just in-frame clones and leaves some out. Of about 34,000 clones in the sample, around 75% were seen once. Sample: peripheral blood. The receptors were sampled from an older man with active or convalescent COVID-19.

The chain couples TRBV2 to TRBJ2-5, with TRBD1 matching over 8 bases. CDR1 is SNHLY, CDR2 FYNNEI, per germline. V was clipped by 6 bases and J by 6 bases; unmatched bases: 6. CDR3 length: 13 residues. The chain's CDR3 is CASSDGQGKTQYF. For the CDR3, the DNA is TGTGCCAGCAGCGACGGACAGGGAAAGACCCAGTACTTC.

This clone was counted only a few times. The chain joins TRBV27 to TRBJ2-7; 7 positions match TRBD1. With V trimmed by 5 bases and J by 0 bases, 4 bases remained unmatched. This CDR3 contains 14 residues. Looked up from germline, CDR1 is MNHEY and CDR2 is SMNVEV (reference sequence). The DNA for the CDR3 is TGTGCCAGCAGTCCGACAGGGAGCTCCTACGAGCAGTACTTC. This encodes CASSPTGSSYEQYF.

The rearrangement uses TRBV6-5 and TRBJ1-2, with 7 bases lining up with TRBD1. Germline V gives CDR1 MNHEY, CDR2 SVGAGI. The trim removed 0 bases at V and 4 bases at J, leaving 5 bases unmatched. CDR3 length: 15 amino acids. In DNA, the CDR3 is TGTGCCAGCAGTTACTCGCACAGGGGACTCTATGGCTACACCTTC. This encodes CASSYSHRGLYGYTF.

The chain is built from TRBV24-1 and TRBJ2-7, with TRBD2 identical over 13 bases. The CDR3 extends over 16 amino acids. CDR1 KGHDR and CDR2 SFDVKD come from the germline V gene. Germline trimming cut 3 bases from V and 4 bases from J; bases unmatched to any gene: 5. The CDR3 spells CATSDPTSGGKYEQYF. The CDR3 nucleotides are TGTGCCACCAGTGATCCGACTAGCGGGGGGAAATACGAGCAGTACTTC.

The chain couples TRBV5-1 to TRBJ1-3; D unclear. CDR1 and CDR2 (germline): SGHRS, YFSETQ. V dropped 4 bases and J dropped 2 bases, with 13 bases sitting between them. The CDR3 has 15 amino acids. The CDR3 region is CASSPGPEAGNTIYF. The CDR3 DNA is TGCGCCAGCAGCCCTGGGCCGGAAGCTGGAAACACCATATATTTT.

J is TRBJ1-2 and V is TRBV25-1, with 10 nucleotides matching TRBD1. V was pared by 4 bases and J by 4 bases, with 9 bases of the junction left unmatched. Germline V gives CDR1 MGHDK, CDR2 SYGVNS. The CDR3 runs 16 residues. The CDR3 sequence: CASSGSGRDRGYGYTF. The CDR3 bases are TGTGCCAGCAGTGGGTCCGGCCGGGACAGGGGCTATGGCTACACCTTC.

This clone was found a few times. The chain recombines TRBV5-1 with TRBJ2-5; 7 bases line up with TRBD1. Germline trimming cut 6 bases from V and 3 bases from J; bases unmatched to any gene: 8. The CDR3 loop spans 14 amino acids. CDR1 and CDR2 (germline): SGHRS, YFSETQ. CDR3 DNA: TGCGCCAGCACAACCGGACAGGCGGAAGAGACCCAGTACTTC. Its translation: CASTTGQAEETQYF.

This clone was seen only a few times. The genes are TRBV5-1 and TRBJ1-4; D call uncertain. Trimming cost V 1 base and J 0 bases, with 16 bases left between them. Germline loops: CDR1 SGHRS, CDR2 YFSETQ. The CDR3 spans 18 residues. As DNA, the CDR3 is TGCGCCAGCAGCTTGAGAGGGTTGGGTTCCGCAACTAATGAAAAACTGTTTTTT. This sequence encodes CASSLRGLGSATNEKLFF. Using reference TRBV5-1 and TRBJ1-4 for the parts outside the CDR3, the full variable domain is KAGVTQTPRYLIKTRGQQVTLSCSPISGHRSVSWYQQTPGQGLQFLFEYFSETQRNKGNFPGRFSGRQFSNSRSEMNVSTLELGDSALYLCASSLRGLGSATNEKLFFGSGTQLSVL.

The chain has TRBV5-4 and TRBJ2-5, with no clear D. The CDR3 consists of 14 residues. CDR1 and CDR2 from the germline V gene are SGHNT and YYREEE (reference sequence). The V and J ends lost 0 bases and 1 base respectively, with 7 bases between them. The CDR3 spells CASSLAGTQETQYF. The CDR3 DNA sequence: TGTGCCAGCAGCTTGGCAGGCACCCAAGAGACCCAGTACTTC.

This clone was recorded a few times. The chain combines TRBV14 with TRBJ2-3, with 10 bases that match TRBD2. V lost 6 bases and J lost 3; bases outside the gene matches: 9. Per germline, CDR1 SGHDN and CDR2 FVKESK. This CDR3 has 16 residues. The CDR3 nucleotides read TGTGCCAGCAGTCATCTAGCGGGAGTAGGGACAGATACGCAGTATTTT. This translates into CASSHLAGVGTDTQYF.

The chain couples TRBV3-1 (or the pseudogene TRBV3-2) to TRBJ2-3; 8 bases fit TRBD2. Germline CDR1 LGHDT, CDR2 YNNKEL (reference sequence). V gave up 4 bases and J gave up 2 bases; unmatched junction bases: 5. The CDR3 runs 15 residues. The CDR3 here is CASSPLAGITDTQYF. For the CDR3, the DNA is TGTGCCAGCAGCCCCTTAGCGGGGATCACAGATACGCAGTATTTT.

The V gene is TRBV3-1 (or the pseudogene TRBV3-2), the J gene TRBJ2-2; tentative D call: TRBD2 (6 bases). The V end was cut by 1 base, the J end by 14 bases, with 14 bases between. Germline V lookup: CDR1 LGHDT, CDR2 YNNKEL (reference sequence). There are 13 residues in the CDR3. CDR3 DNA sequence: TGTGCCAGCAGCCAAGGTCGGGCTAGCGTACTGTTTTTT. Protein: CASSQGRASVLFF.

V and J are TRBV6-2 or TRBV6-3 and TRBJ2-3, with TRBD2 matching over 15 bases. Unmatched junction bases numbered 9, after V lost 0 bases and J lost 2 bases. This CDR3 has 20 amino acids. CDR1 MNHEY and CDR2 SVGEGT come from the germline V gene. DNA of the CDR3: TGTGCCAGCAGTTACTCTTATTACGGGACTAGCGGGAGGAACACAGATACGCAGTATTTT. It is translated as CASSYSYYGTSGRNTDTQYF.

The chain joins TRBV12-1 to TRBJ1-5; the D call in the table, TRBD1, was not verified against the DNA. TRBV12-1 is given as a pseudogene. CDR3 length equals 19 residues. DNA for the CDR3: TGTGCCAGCAGCTGGAACTCCGGGACAGGAACCCGGGGCAATCAGCCCCAGCATTTT. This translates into CASSWNSGTGTRGNQPQHF.

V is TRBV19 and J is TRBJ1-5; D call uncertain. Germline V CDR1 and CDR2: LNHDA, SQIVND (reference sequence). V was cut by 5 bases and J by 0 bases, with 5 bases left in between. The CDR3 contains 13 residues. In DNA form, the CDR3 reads TGTGCCAGTAGTCCCGGTAGCAATCAGCCCCAGCATTTT. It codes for CASSPGSNQPQHF.

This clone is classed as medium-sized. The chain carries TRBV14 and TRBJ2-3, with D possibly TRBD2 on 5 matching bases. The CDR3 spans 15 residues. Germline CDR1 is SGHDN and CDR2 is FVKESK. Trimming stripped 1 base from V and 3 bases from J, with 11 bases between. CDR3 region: CASSQAGFETDTQYF. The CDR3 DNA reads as TGTGCCAGCAGCCAAGCGGGATTCGAGACAGATACGCAGTATTTT.

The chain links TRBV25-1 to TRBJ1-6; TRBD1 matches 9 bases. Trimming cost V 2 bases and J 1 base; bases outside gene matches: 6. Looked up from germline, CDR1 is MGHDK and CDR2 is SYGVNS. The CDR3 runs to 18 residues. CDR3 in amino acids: CASSEEYRGLSYNSPLHF. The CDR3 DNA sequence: TGTGCCAGCAGTGAAGAGTACAGGGGGCTGTCCTATAATTCACCCCTCCACTTT.

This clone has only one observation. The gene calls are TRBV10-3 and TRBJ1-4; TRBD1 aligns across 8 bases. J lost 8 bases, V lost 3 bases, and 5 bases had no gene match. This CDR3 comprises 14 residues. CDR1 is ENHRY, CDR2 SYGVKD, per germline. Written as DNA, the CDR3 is TGTGCCATCAGTGATGACAGGGGAGGAGAAAAACTGTTTTTT. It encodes CAISDDRGGEKLFF.